This T cell receptor (beta chain) was profiled in a study of identical twins. Study outcomes and limitations: Its conclusions, products of cross-sectional statistical analysis, did not come from following the same donors. Insertions were reduced in abundant cord blood beta clonotypes but not in memory repertoires. Excess sharing by twins proved weaker in beta out-of-frame sequences.

One entry per CDR3 protein, called by TCRdb with MiXCR from the 5' RACE reads. The repertoire consists of 1.5 million to 2 million distinct CDR3 sequences, with more than 30% occurring once and the leading ten covering about 0.3%. Germline V gene data show CDR1 as LGHNA and CDR2 as YNFKEQ. This CDR3 region has 16 residues. Trimming shortened V by 0 bases and J by 7 bases, and 15 bases separated the two germline ends. Of note for this clonotype: The antigen is unknown.

This chain links TRBV4-2 with TRBJ2-2; perhaps TRBD1 as D (5 bases). This clonotype originated in a newborn girl in good health. Sample: cord blood. This chain's CDR3 is CASSQDFGQGGGELFF. CDR3 nucleotides: TGTGCCAGCAGCCAAGATTTTGGGCAGGGCGGCGGGGAGCTGTTTTTT.